Below, 32 T cell receptor beta chains from the same sample are listed, as sequenced in a study of neurological immune-mediated disorders. Time point here: longitudinal time-point 3. TCRdb re-called the 5' RACE reads through MiXCR, storing one row per CDR3 protein. Of around 53,000 distinct CDR3 sequences in the sample, approximately 8.4% were seen once. Sequenced material: PBMCs. Every receptor here comes from a woman in her 40s in good health.

This clonotype was detected many times. The V call is TRBV11-3, the J call TRBJ2-1; 7 bases are shared with TRBD1. CDR1 SGHNT and CDR2 YENEEA come from the germline V gene. The CDR3 runs to 14 residues. V shed 1 base, J shed 6 bases, and the junction held 3 bases outside the gene matches. CDR3 coding DNA: TGTGCCAGCAGCTTAGTTGGGGACAGCAATGAGCAGTTCTTC. It specifies CASSLVGDSNEQFF.

Many counts were recorded for this clonotype. The chain uses TRBV4-1 and TRBJ2-3, with 7 positions matching TRBD2. The CDR3 has 15 residues. V shed 0 bases, J shed 4 bases, and the junction held 4 bases outside the gene matches. Germline-derived CDR1 and CDR2 are MGHRA and YSYEKL. The CDR3 region has the DNA TGCGCCAGCAGCCAAGACGGGGGGTCGTCAGATACGCAGTATTTT. The encoded protein is CASSQDGGSSDTQYF.

This clonotype has at least ten counts. The V gene is TRBV4-3, the J gene TRBJ2-5; 11 positions agree with TRBD2. Germline trimming cut 4 bases from V and 5 bases from J; bases unmatched to any gene: 6. CDR3 length equals 15 residues. Germline CDR1 is LGHNA and CDR2 is YSLEER. For the CDR3, the DNA is TGCGCCAGCAGCCCGACTAGCGGGGTTGCGGAGACCCAGTACTTC. Translated: CASSPTSGVAETQYF.

This clonotype was observed many times. The rearrangement joins TRBV7-3 to TRBJ2-3; D gene unclear. Germline-derived CDR1 and CDR2 are SGHTA and FQGTGA. CDR3 length: 11 residues. Trimming pared 4 bases from V and 2 bases from J, leaving 1 base between. The CDR3 sequence: CASSSTDTQYF. The CDR3 nucleotides read TGTGCCAGCAGCTCCACAGATACGCAGTATTTT.

This clonotype was picked up many times. The chain joins TRBV12-3 or TRBV12-4 to TRBJ2-7; possibly TRBD1 for D (6 bases). The CDR3 is made up of 13 amino acids. V lost 5 bases and J lost 2, with 10 bases in between. Here the CDR3 reads CASSLTGTYEQYF. The CDR3 nucleotides are TGTGCCAGCAGTCTTACAGGGACCTACGAGCAGTACTTC.

The chain uses TRBV7-2 and TRBJ2-2, with D perhaps TRBD2 (6 bases). V was shortened by 3 bases and J by 5 bases, with 13 bases between the two germline ends. CDR1 and CDR2 (germline): SGHTA, FQGNSA. The CDR3 is 15 amino acids. CDR3 residues: CASSLRGDSTGELFF. The DNA for the CDR3 is TGTGCCAGCAGCTTGCGGGGAGATAGTACCGGGGAGCTGTTTTTT.

This clonotype has ten or more counts. The chain has TRBV9 and TRBJ2-1; D is perhaps TRBD2 (6 bases). CDR1 SGDLS and CDR2 YYNGEE come from the germline V gene. The CDR3 contains 15 residues. The V gene lost 4 bases and the J gene lost 7 bases, with 18 bases spanning the gap. The CDR3 sequence: CASSPARGRWNEQFF. CDR3 DNA sequence: TGTGCCAGCAGCCCTGCGCGGGGCAGGTGGAATGAGCAGTTCTTC.

This clonotype appeared many times. The rearrangement links TRBV29-1 to TRBJ2-7; maybe TRBD2 (6 bases). Trimming left V 1 base short and J 9 bases short, with 10 bases between. CDR1 is SQVTM and CDR2 is ANQGSEA in the germline V gene. The CDR3 covers 11 residues. The CDR3 reads CSVEVGGLQYF. The CDR3 nucleotides read TGCAGCGTTGAAGTGGGGGGTTTGCAGTACTTC.

The sample holds many counts of this clonotype. This rearrangement joins TRBV9 to TRBJ2-3; no clear D. This CDR3 has 14 residues. The ends were cut back, 3 bases at V and 5 bases at J, with 13 bases in the middle. The germline CDR1 and CDR2 sequences are SGDLS and YYNGEE. The chain's CDR3 is CASSALRSEDTQYF. In DNA, the CDR3 is TGTGCCAGCAGCGCCCTCCGGTCGGAAGATACGCAGTATTTT.

This clonotype was observed at least ten times. The chain has TRBV4-3 and TRBJ1-5; no clear D. In germline, CDR1 is LGHNA, CDR2 YSLEER. V lost 5 bases and J lost 7, with 18 bases in between. The CDR3 totals 15 residues. The CDR3 sequence: CASSDDLGDYQPQHF. DNA for the CDR3: TGCGCCAGCAGCGATGACCTGGGAGATTACCAGCCCCAGCATTTT.

This clonotype was seen many times. This chain connects TRBV4-3 to TRBJ1-2, with TRBD1 as a possible D gene (5 bases). Per the germline V gene, CDR1 is LGHNA and CDR2 is YSLEER. The CDR3 consists of 15 residues. Trimming removed 2 bases from V and 2 bases from J, with 12 bases in between. The CDR3: CASSQLYDRNYGYTF. CDR3 DNA sequence: TGCGCCAGCAGCCAACTATACGACAGAAACTATGGCTACACCTTC.

V gene TRBV6-4 combines with J gene TRBJ2-3, with D uncertain. CDR3 size: 13 residues. Germline V CDR1 and CDR2: MRHNA, SNTAGT. Trimming removed 5 bases from V and 6 bases from J, with 12 bases in between. CDR3 sequence (DNA): TGTGCCAGCAGTTCTTTATCGTCGGATACGCAGTATTTT. Translating gives CASSSLSSDTQYF.

This clonotype was counted at least ten times. The chain employs TRBV29-1 and TRBJ2-7, with 11 nucleotides matching TRBD2. V was clipped by 4 bases and J by 3 bases; unmatched bases: 8. Looked up from germline, CDR1 is SQVTM and CDR2 is ANQGSEA. CDR3 size: 15 residues. In DNA form, the CDR3 reads TGCAGCGTTGGGACGCCGGGACTAGCGGACTACGAGCAGTACTTC. Translated: CSVGTPGLADYEQYF.

This clonotype was seen repeatedly, ten times or more. The chain carries TRBV5-4 and TRBJ1-3; D not resolved. V was clipped by 5 bases and J by 4 bases, with 10 bases between them. The CDR3 totals 13 residues. Germline lookup yields CDR1 SGHNT and CDR2 YYREEE (reference sequence). The CDR3, as DNA: TGTGCCAGCAGTGCCGTCGACGGAAACACCATATATTTT. As protein: CASSAVDGNTIYF.

This clonotype was seen many times. The chain couples TRBV7-2 to TRBJ2-3; D is unclear. V was cut by 2 bases and J by 6 bases, with 6 bases left in between. The CDR3 covers 12 residues. Germline V gene sequence: CDR1 SGHTA, CDR2 FQGNSA. The CDR3 bases are TGTGCCAGCAGCTTACGATGGGATACGCAGTATTTT. This codes for CASSLRWDTQYF. The entire variable domain, with the rest obtained from reference TRBV7-2 and TRBJ2-3, is as follows: GAGVSQSPSNKVTEKGKDVELRCDPISGHTALYWYRQSLGQGLEFLIYFQGNSAPDKSGLPSDRFSAERTGGSVSTLTIQRTQQEDSAVYLCASSLRWDTQYFGPGTRLTVL.

This clonotype was seen many times. The chain joins TRBV6-5 to TRBJ1-4; D is unclear. Germline V CDR1 and CDR2: MNHEY, SVGAGI. CDR3 length: 14 residues. Trimming shortened V by 10 bases and J by 8 bases, and 20 bases separated the two germline ends. The CDR3 loop reads CATMRGTVGEKLFF. In nucleotides, the CDR3 is TGTGCCACCATGAGAGGTACAGTGGGCGAAAAACTGTTTTTT.

This clonotype has a count of ten or more. V usage is TRBV6-6 and J usage is TRBJ2-5; 10 bases align to TRBD2. The CDR3 loop spans 16 amino acids. Unmatched junction bases numbered 5, after V lost 0 bases and J lost 4 bases. From germline, CDR1 is MNHNY and CDR2 SVGAGI (reference sequence). CDR3 amino acids: CASSYSRASGGETQYF. The CDR3 DNA reads TGTGCCAGCAGTTACTCGAGGGCTAGCGGGGGAGAGACCCAGTACTTC.

This clonotype occurred many times. V usage is TRBV7-9 and J usage is TRBJ2-7; 10 positions match TRBD1. The CDR3 loop spans 15 amino acids. The V gene end was trimmed by 3 bases and the J gene end by 3 bases; junction bases not matched to a gene: 5. Germline V gene data show CDR1 as SEHNR and CDR2 as FQNEAQ (reference sequence). CDR3 region: CASSLLGTGDYEQYF. Written as DNA, the CDR3 is TGTGCCAGCAGCTTGTTAGGGACAGGGGACTACGAGCAGTACTTC.

This clonotype was observed at least ten times. The genes are TRBV5-5 and TRBJ2-7; TRBD2 is a possible D gene (5 bases). CDR1 SGHKS and CDR2 YYEKEE come from the germline V gene (reference sequence). Trimming stripped 3 bases from V and 0 bases from J, with 16 bases between. This CDR3 has 16 amino acids. The CDR3 DNA follows: TGTGCCAGCAGCTCGAGATACGGGATTACCTCCTACGAGCAGTACTTC. Its translation is CASSSRYGITSYEQYF.

This clonotype showed up many times. The chain has TRBV20-1 and TRBJ1-1, with 9 nucleotides matching TRBD1. Germline trimming cut 5 bases from V and 4 bases from J; bases unmatched to any gene: 8. The CDR3 extends over 14 amino acids. Germline lookup yields CDR1 DFQATT and CDR2 SNEGSKA (reference sequence). CDR3 protein: CSAGTGQGSTEAFF. CDR3 DNA sequence: TGCAGTGCTGGAACGGGACAGGGCTCCACTGAAGCTTTCTTT.

This clonotype showed up many times. The chain employs TRBV6-5 and TRBJ2-1, with D maybe TRBD2 (6 bases). Trimming removed 5 bases at V and 9 bases at J, with 11 bases between. Germline V gene data show CDR1 as MNHEY and CDR2 as SVGAGI. The CDR3 sequence is 12 residues long. Here the CDR3 reads CASSIAAGEQFF. DNA for the CDR3: TGTGCCAGCAGTATAGCGGCCGGTGAGCAGTTCTTC.

This clonotype was recorded many times. The chain links TRBV24-1 to TRBJ2-7, with TRBD1 as a possible D gene (7 bases). The germline gives CDR1 KGHDR, CDR2 SFDVKD. Trimming took 9 bases from V and 3 from J, leaving 17 bases between them. This CDR3 spans 14 amino acids. The chain's CDR3 is CATYPQGGFYEQYF. CDR3 sequence (DNA): TGTGCCACCTATCCCCAGGGGGGATTCTACGAGCAGTACTTC.

This clonotype was detected many times. The rearrangement links TRBV5-5 to TRBJ1-2; 9 bases match TRBD1. The V and J ends lost 0 bases and 8 bases, in that order; junction bases with no gene match: 11. The germline gives CDR1 SGHKS, CDR2 YYEKEE (reference sequence). This CDR3 is 16 amino acids long. This CDR3 is CASSLADRGDILGYTF. Here the CDR3 DNA reads TGTGCCAGCAGCTTGGCCGACAGGGGGGATATTTTGGGCTACACCTTC.

The sample holds a few counts of this clonotype. V gene TRBV6-1 combines with J gene TRBJ1-5; no clear D gene. The V and J ends lost 0 bases and 9 bases respectively, with 6 bases between them. The CDR3 contains 12 residues. In germline, CDR1 is MNHNS, CDR2 SASEGT. Written as DNA, the CDR3 is TGTGCCAGCAGTGAAGCGTTCCGGCCCCAGCATTTT. Amino acids: CASSEAFRPQHF.

This clonotype was seen at least ten times. The chain couples TRBV7-8 to TRBJ2-7, with TRBD1 identical over 10 bases. Trimming removed 3 bases from V and 2 bases from J; junction bases left unmatched: 13. CDR3 length equals 18 residues. Germline V lookup: CDR1 SGHVS, CDR2 FQNEAQ. This CDR3 reads CASSFARDRGPFTYEQYF. CDR3 sequence (DNA): TGTGCCAGCAGCTTCGCTAGGGACAGGGGCCCCTTCACCTACGAGCAGTACTTC.

A note on this clonotype: With a much larger clone just one base away, this may be a read error. J is TRBJ1-1 and V is TRBV29-1; D is unresolved. V lost 7 bases and J lost 3, with 15 bases in between. Germline-derived CDR1 and CDR2 are SQVTM and ANQGSEA. The CDR3 covers 13 residues. The chain's CDR3 is CSGISAQYTEAFF. The CDR3 nucleotides read TGCAGCGGAATTTCCGCCCAATACACTGAAGCTTTCTTT.

This clonotype was recorded at least ten times. The chain is built from TRBV24-1 and TRBJ1-5; 11 bases are a match to TRBD1. The trim removed 2 bases at V and 6 bases at J, leaving 8 bases unmatched. Germline CDR1 reads KGHDR; CDR2 reads SFDVKD. The CDR3 length is 17 residues. The chain's CDR3 is CATSDSSGQGAGQPQHF. DNA of the CDR3: TGTGCCACCAGTGATTCTTCAGGACAGGGGGCGGGTCAGCCCCAGCATTTT.

This clonotype was seen many times. The chain links TRBV5-1 to TRBJ2-7; tentatively, D is TRBD1 or TRBD2 (6 bases each). The CDR3 has 15 amino acids. Germline lookup yields CDR1 SGHRS and CDR2 YFSETQ. Trimming removed 4 bases at V and 3 bases at J, with 17 bases between. CDR3: CASSADPGAYYEQYF. Here the CDR3 DNA reads TGCGCCAGCAGCGCTGACCCGGGGGCATACTACGAGCAGTACTTC. The complete variable domain, with remaining parts taken from reference TRBV5-1 and TRBJ2-7, reads KAGVTQTPRYLIKTRGQQVTLSCSPISGHRSVSWYQQTPGQGLQFLFEYFSETQRNKGNFPGRFSGRQFSNSRSEMNVSTLELGDSALYLCASSADPGAYYEQYFGPGTRLTVT.

This clonotype was seen repeatedly, ten times or more. This chain links TRBV27 with TRBJ1-2; D unresolved. The CDR3 totals 15 residues. V was cut by 3 bases and J by 6 bases, with 17 bases left in between. CDR1 and CDR2 (germline): MNHEY, SMNVEV (reference sequence). The CDR3 coding sequence is TGTGCCAGCAGTTTCGGTTTTGGGGTACGAGATGGCTACACCTTC. Protein sequence: CASSFGFGVRDGYTF.

This clonotype has a handful of counts. The chain uses TRBV6-5 and TRBJ1-6; TRBD1 aligns across 7 bases. Germline V gene sequence: CDR1 MNHEY, CDR2 SVGAGI. V dropped 6 bases and J dropped 6; count of bases not matched to a gene: 8. The CDR3 has 15 amino acids. The CDR3 sequence is CASRTTTGVNSPLHF. As DNA, the CDR3 is TGTGCCAGCAGAACCACCACAGGGGTTAATTCACCCCTCCACTTT.

This clonotype appeared many times. This chain uses TRBV5-1 with TRBJ2-5, with 9 bases lining up with TRBD2. Per the germline V gene, CDR1 is SGHRS and CDR2 is YFSETQ. The CDR3 is 15 amino acids. After removal of 4 bases from V and 2 bases from J, the junction contained 6 bases not matched to a gene. CDR3: CASSPVTSGQETQYF. DNA of the CDR3: TGCGCCAGCAGCCCCGTGACTAGCGGACAAGAGACCCAGTACTTC.

This clonotype was recorded at least ten times. The chain links TRBV10-3 to TRBJ2-5; 7 bases are shared with TRBD1. Germline V gene data show CDR1 as ENHRY and CDR2 as SYGVKD. With 11 bases clipped from V and 0 bases from J, the junction kept 15 bases outside the gene matches. The CDR3 is 16 residues long. CDR3 coding DNA: TGTGCCCCCACAAAAAGGGGGACAGAGTACCAAGAGACCCAGTACTTC. Protein: CAPTKRGTEYQETQYF.